This is a list of T cell receptor beta chains from one sample in a study of blood T cell repertoires in COVID-19. Libraries were prepared by immunoSEQ multiplex PCR; TCRdb keeps only in-frame clonotypes and omits some of them. The table lists 70,000 to 100,000 clones, more than 70% of them singletons. Sequenced sample: peripheral blood. The origin of the receptors is a woman older than 75 with active COVID-19. The CDR3 runs from the conserved cysteine through the conserved F or W. D genes are given only for firm matches. Expanded clones are given a class, and other clones once, few, many or no size at all.

j_gene,v_gene,d_gene,abundance,CDR3nt,CDR3aa
TRBJ2-5,TRBV5-1,NA,once,TGCGCCAGCAGCTCCATAGGGGGGGCCCAAGAGACCCAGTACTTC,CASSSIGGAQETQYF
TRBJ2-7,TRBV6-5,TRBD1,few,TGTGCCAGCAGTTACGACAGGGTGTACGAGCAGTACTTC,CASSYDRVYEQYF
TRBJ2-2,TRBV6-2/TRBV6-3,NA,NA,TGTGCCAGCAGTTACAGGGGTCTCGCGGAAATCCACGGGGAGCTGTTTTTT,CASSYRGLAEIHGELFF
TRBJ1-3,TRBV6-1,TRBD1,NA,TGTGCCAGCAGTGAAGCCGGTCAGGGGGCTGGAAACACCATATATTTT,CASSEAGQGAGNTIYF
TRBJ2-2,TRBV7-3,TRBD1,NA,TGTGCCAGCAGCCCCCAGACAGGGTACAGCGGGGAGCTGTTTTTT,CASSPQTGYSGELFF
TRBJ1-2,TRBV18,NA,once,TGTGCCAGCTCACCCCGGGACTATGGCTACACCTTC,CASSPRDYGYTF
TRBJ2-3,TRBV28,NA,NA,TGTGCCATCTCGGAAAGACAGGTTCTTGATACGCAGTATTTT,CAISERQVLDTQYF
TRBJ2-7,TRBV6-6,TRBD2,NA,TGTGCCAGCAGTTCCCCAGAGCGGGAGGGTTTCTACGAGCAGTACTTC,CASSSPEREGFYEQYF
TRBJ1-4,TRBV19,NA,NA,TGTGCCAGTAGTATCCGCTCTTTAGATGAAAAACTGTTTTTT,CASSIRSLDEKLFF
TRBJ1-5,TRBV2,NA,NA,TGTGCCAGCAGTGAGAGACTCGGGAGTCAGCCCCAGCATTTT,CASSERLGSQPQHF
TRBJ1-5,TRBV19,TRBD1,NA,TGTGCCAGTAGTATGTATGGACAGGGTAGGAATCAGCCCCAGCATTTT,CASSMYGQGRNQPQHF
TRBJ2-7,TRBV7-2,TRBD2,once,TGTGCCAGCAGCTTTTCGTCTAGCGGGAACGGCGAGCAGTACTTC,CASSFSSSGNGEQYF
TRBJ2-3,TRBV9,NA,NA,TGTGCCAGCAGCGTAAGGACAGAACCTACAGATACGCAGTATTTT,CASSVRTEPTDTQYF
TRBJ1-2,TRBV7-3,NA,NA,TGTGCCAGCAGCCCCCGTCTAGACTATGGCTACACCTTC,CASSPRLDYGYTF
TRBJ2-2,TRBV30,TRBD2,NA,TGTGCCTGGAGTGTACGAGGCGGGAGGGCAACCGGGGAGCTGTTTTTT,CAWSVRGGRATGELFF
TRBJ2-2,TRBV28,NA,NA,TGTGCCAGCAAGAGGGAGACCGGGGAGCTGTTTTTT,CASKRETGELFF
TRBJ1-3,TRBV3-1/TRBV3-2,TRBD1,NA,TGTGCCAGCAGCCAACGGCAGGGGGGCGGAAACACCATATATTTT,CASSQRQGGGNTIYF
TRBJ2-1,TRBV18,TRBD2,NA,TGTGCCAGCTCACCCGGGACTAGCGGAAGCTACAATGAGCAGTTCTTC,CASSPGTSGSYNEQFF
TRBJ2-5,TRBV7-3,NA,NA,TGTGCCAGCAGCCCAACAGGGATCCAAGAGACCCAGTACTTC,CASSPTGIQETQYF
TRBJ2-1,TRBV11-2,TRBD2,NA,TGTGCCAGCAGCGTCCGGGACAGGGTCCTAGCGGGAGGGTTACAGTTCTTC,CASSVRDRVLAGGLQFF
TRBJ2-2,TRBV7-2,NA,NA,TGTGCCAGCAGCTTCGGGAGAAGCACCGGGGAGCTGTTTTTT,CASSFGRSTGELFF
TRBJ1-1,TRBV28,NA,NA,TGTGCCAGCAGTTTACGGACAGACCTCTTCCGTCGATTGAGGGCTTTCTTT,CASSLRTDLFRRLRAFF
TRBJ1-5,TRBV7-6,NA,NA,TGTGCCAGCAGCCCCTACTTATATAGCAATCAGCCCCAGCATTTT,CASSPYLYSNQPQHF
TRBJ2-1,TRBV28,NA,NA,TGTGCCAGCAGTTCGAACCTAGGACAGGGAGGGGTCTACAATGAGCAGTTCTTC,CASSSNLGQGGVYNEQFF
TRBJ2-3,TRBV5-1,TRBD1,once,TGCGCCAGCAGCTTGGTGGCAGGGGGCTTTAATACGCAGTATTTT,CASSLVAGGFNTQYF
TRBJ2-5,TRBV2,TRBD2,NA,TGTGCCAGTACTACTAGCGCGCTAGAGACCCAGTACTTC,CASTTSALETQYF
TRBJ2-3,TRBV7-2,TRBD2,NA,TGTGCCAGCAGCTTCTCTCTAGCGGCAGATACGCAGTATTTT,CASSFSLAADTQYF
TRBJ1-5,TRBV11-2,TRBD1,NA,TGTGCCAGCAGCCCCCTCGCAGGGGGAAGCAATCAGCCCCAGCATTTT,CASSPLAGGSNQPQHF
TRBJ2-1,TRBV27,TRBD2,NA,TGTGCCAGCCTCACCACTCGACTAGCGGGAGGGAGGAATGAGCAGTTCTTC,CASLTTRLAGGRNEQFF
TRBJ2-7,TRBV24-1,TRBD1,once,TGTGCCACCAGAGGGGACAGCTCCTACGAGCAGTACTTC,CATRGDSSYEQYF
TRBJ2-2,TRBV11-3,TRBD2,NA,TGTGCCAGCAGCTCGGGAGTAGCGGGAAACACCGGGGAGCTGTTTTTT,CASSSGVAGNTGELFF
TRBJ2-7,TRBV28,NA,once,TGTGCCAGCTCCGTCGAGACACGCTCCTACGAGCAGTACTTC,CASSVETRSYEQYF
TRBJ1-1,TRBV10-3,TRBD1,NA,TGTGCCATCAGCGACCCCGGGACAGCGAACACTGAAGCTTTCTTT,CAISDPGTANTEAFF
TRBJ1-5,TRBV19,NA,NA,TGTGCCAGTACCGATAGGAGGGCTCGTCAGCCCCAGCATTTT,CASTDRRARQPQHF
TRBJ2-3,TRBV28,NA,NA,TGTGCCAGCTCCCCCGAGACAGATACGCAGTATTTT,CASSPETDTQYF
TRBJ2-1,TRBV19,TRBD1,few,TGTGCCAGTAGTACCCAGGGGGCGGACTACAATGAGCAGTTCTTC,CASSTQGADYNEQFF
TRBJ2-5,TRBV10-1,NA,NA,TGCGCCAGCAGTGTCCGGGACACCCAAGAGACCCAGTACTTC,CASSVRDTQETQYF
TRBJ1-6,TRBV5-1,TRBD1,NA,TGCGCCAGCAGCTTGGGACAGGGAGAACCCCTCCACTTT,CASSLGQGEPLHF
TRBJ2-3,TRBV10-3,NA,NA,TGTGCCACTTTACCGGGACACCGTTCGAGCACAGATACGCAGTATTTT,CATLPGHRSSTDTQYF
TRBJ2-1,TRBV10-3,TRBD2,NA,TGTGCCATCAGTCCTACTAGCGGGAGCCACAATGAGCAGTTCTTC,CAISPTSGSHNEQFF
TRBJ2-7,TRBV19,NA,NA,TGTGCCAGTAGTATCACGGACACACCTACCTACGAGCAGTACTTC,CASSITDTPTYEQYF
TRBJ2-1,TRBV7-3,TRBD2,NA,TGTGCCAGCAGACCGACTAGCGGGAGTATAGATGAGCAGTTCTTC,CASRPTSGSIDEQFF